A single sample is the source of the 9 T cell receptor beta chains below, sequenced in a study of cytotoxic CD8 clonotypes in ibrutinib-treated CLL. Only in-frame clones appear in the TCRdb table, and some are missing; sequencing was by immunoSEQ multiplex PCR. The sample comprises 300,000 to 400,000 clones, roughly 67% of which are singletons, and approximately 6% rests with the top ten. The sample consisted of PBMCs, taken after 36 months of ibrutinib treatment. These receptor sequences come from a human donor with chronic lymphocytic leukemia.

This rearrangement joins TRBV6-4 to TRBJ2-7, with 11 positions matching TRBD2. CDR3 size: 14 residues. Trimming removed 4 bases from V and 5 bases from J; junction bases left unmatched: 4. The germline CDR1 and CDR2 sequences are MRHNA and SNTAGT. CDR3 nucleotides: TGTGCCAGCAGTGCGGTAGCGGGAGGGAACGAGCAGTACTTC. Amino acids: CASSAVAGGNEQYF.

The V and J genes are TRBV19 and TRBJ1-1; D remains unclear. V shed 7 bases and J shed 1 base, with 13 bases lying between them. This CDR3 spans 14 amino acids. Germline V lookup: CDR1 LNHDA, CDR2 SQIVND (reference sequence). This CDR3 reads CASIHEPRNTEAFF. The CDR3 nucleotides read TGTGCCAGTATCCACGAGCCCAGGAACACTGAAGCTTTCTTT.

This clone was detected only a few times. The chain carries TRBV19 and TRBJ2-4; tentatively, D is TRBD2 (5 bases). V was clipped by 5 bases and J by 1 base, with 12 bases between them. The CDR3 runs 15 residues. The V gene's germline CDR1 is LNHDA and CDR2 SQIVND (reference sequence). CDR3 protein: CASSPTRVAKNIQYF. CDR3 DNA: TGTGCCAGTAGTCCAACGCGGGTGGCCAAAAACATTCAGTACTTC. The whole variable domain, remainder taken from reference TRBV19 and TRBJ2-4, is DGGITQSPKYLFRKEGQNVTLSCEQNLNHDAMYWYRQDPGQGLRLIYYSQIVNDFQKGDIAEGYSVSREKKESFPLTVTSAQKNPTAFYLCASSPTRVAKNIQYFGAGTRLSVL.

This chain joins TRBV10-3 and TRBJ1-2; TRBD1 matches at 9 bases. The trim removed 2 bases at V and 4 bases at J, leaving 8 bases unmatched. In germline, CDR1 is ENHRY, CDR2 SYGVKD. This CDR3 spans 16 amino acids. This chain's CDR3 is CAISEIDRGVSYGYTF. In DNA form, the CDR3 reads TGTGCCATCAGTGAGATAGACAGGGGGGTGAGCTATGGCTACACCTTC.

This clone has just a few counts. The CDR3 loop is CASSPGGLIYGYTF. The CDR3, as DNA: TGTGCCAGCAGCCCCGGGGGCCTCATCTATGGCTACACCTTC. The chain employs TRBV7-9 and TRBJ1-2, with D perhaps TRBD1 (6 bases). Per germline, CDR1 SEHNR and CDR2 FQNEAQ (reference sequence). V was cut by 5 bases and J by 4 bases, with 14 bases left in between. This CDR3 has 14 amino acids. The full variable domain, rest sourced from reference TRBV7-9 and TRBJ1-2, is DTGVSQNPRHKITKRGQNVTFRCDPISEHNRLYWYRQTLGQGPEFLTYFQNEAQLEKSRLLSDRFSAERPKGSFSTLEIQRTEQGDSAMYLCASSPGGLIYGYTFGSGTRLTVV.

CDR3 residues: CASSYSKLGITSEQYF. In DNA, the CDR3 is TGTGCCAGCAGTTACTCGAAATTGGGAATCACCTCCGAGCAGTACTTC. This chain joins TRBV6-5 and TRBJ2-7; D ambiguous. Germline V gene data show CDR1 as MNHEY and CDR2 as SVGAGI. CDR3 length: 16 amino acids. The ends were cut back, 0 bases at V and 6 bases at J, with 18 bases in the middle.

The chain recombines TRBV2 with TRBJ2-2; 7 bases are shared with TRBD1. Germline values: CDR1 SNHLY, CDR2 FYNNEI. The CDR3 loop spans 16 amino acids. Trimming removed 7 bases from V and 0 bases from J; junction bases left unmatched: 8. As DNA, the CDR3 is TGTGCCAGCACAATCCCGGGACAGACGAACACCGGGGAGCTGTTTTTT. Translation: CASTIPGQTNTGELFF.

A few counts support this clone. The V gene is TRBV5-4, the J gene TRBJ2-1; D is uncertain. The CDR3 spans 11 residues. Germline assignment: CDR1 SGHNT and CDR2 YYREEE (reference sequence). Trimming cost V 4 bases and J 2 bases, with 1 base left between them. CDR3 DNA sequence: TGTGCCAGCAGCACCTACAATGAGCAGTTCTTC. Translating it yields CASSTYNEQFF.

The gene calls are TRBV13 and TRBJ2-7, with 7 bases identical to TRBD1. Germline V gene data show CDR1 as PRHDT and CDR2 as FYEKMQ (reference sequence). This CDR3 spans 13 amino acids. V lost 5 bases, J lost 5 bases, and 6 bases stayed unmatched. The CDR3: CASSIGQVDEQYF. The CDR3 DNA is TGTGCCAGCAGCATTGGACAGGTCGACGAGCAGTACTTC.